The rows below give T cell receptor beta chains drawn from one sample of a study of cytomegalovirus exposure and HLA in healthy donors. Data came from immunoSEQ multiplex PCR; TCRdb stores just in-frame clones and leaves some out. In the table there are roughly 84,000 clones, 78% of which are singletons. Sequenced input: PBMCs. These receptor sequences come from a male donor in good health and CMV-seropositive. Each CDR3 is given with its conserved first and last residue. The order of the fields is V gene, clone size, J gene, D gene, CDR3 protein, CDR3 DNA. The D gene is left open where the match is weak. Expanded clones get a size class; other rows say once, few or many, or leave the size out.

TRBV7-8	once	TRBJ1-3	-	CASSLGADRSGNTIYF	TGTGCCAGCAGCTTAGGGGCAGACAGGTCTGGAAACACCATATATTTT
TRBV19	-	TRBJ1-3	-	CASSWGGGNTIYF	TGTGCCAGTAGTTGGGGAGGAGGAAACACCATATATTTT
TRBV28	once	TRBJ1-3	-	CASSLLQYSGNTIYF	TGTGCCAGCAGTTTATTACAATACTCTGGAAACACCATATATTTT
TRBV11-2	-	TRBJ2-5	TRBD2	CASSETSGGRETQYF	TGTGCCAGCAGCGAAACTAGCGGGGGTCGGGAGACCCAGTACTTC
TRBV10-2	-	TRBJ1-1	-	CASSESYGNQDTEAFF	TGCGCCAGCAGTGAGTCATATGGCAACCAGGACACTGAAGCTTTCTTT
TRBV6-1	-	TRBJ1-2	TRBD1	CASSPTGTGYYGYTF	TGTGCCAGCAGTCCTACGGGGACAGGGTACTATGGCTACACCTTC
TRBV7-8	-	TRBJ1-2	TRBD1	CASTIRVRGRENGGGYTF	TGTGCCAGCACCATAAGAGTTAGGGGGCGAGAGAACGGGGGCGGCTACACCTTC
TRBV5-1	-	TRBJ2-7	TRBD1	CASSPGGTGGGGKSYEQYF	TGCGCCAGCAGCCCTGGCGGGACAGGGGGCGGGGGGAAGTCCTACGAGCAGTACTTC
TRBV19	-	TRBJ1-2	-	CASSPQGLGYGYTF	TGTGCCAGTAGTCCCCAGGGGCTCGGCTATGGCTACACCTTC
TRBV7-2	-	TRBJ2-7	TRBD2	CASSIGSGTGEQYF	TGTGCCAGCAGCATCGGTAGCGGGACGGGCGAGCAGTACTTC
TRBV4-1	-	TRBJ1-5	TRBD1	CASSPTGQGPQPQHF	TGCGCCAGCAGCCCCACCGGACAGGGGCCTCAGCCCCAGCATTTT
TRBV5-4	-	TRBJ1-2	-	CASSSPARELYGYTF	TGTGCCAGCAGCTCGCCCGCTAGGGAGCTCTATGGCTACACCTTC
TRBV7-8	-	TRBJ2-7	-	CASTYSQGPYEQYF	TGTGCCAGCACCTACTCACAGGGACCCTACGAGCAGTACTTC
TRBV7-6	many	TRBJ2-7	TRBD2	CASSLGLAGGEQYF	TGTGCCAGCAGCTTGGGTTTAGCGGGAGGCGAGCAGTACTTC
TRBV6-5	once	TRBJ2-5	-	CASSYFSSDQETQYF	TGTGCCAGCAGTTACTTTTCCAGCGATCAAGAGACCCAGTACTTC
TRBV6-5	-	TRBJ1-1	TRBD1	CASRPGQEREAFF	TGTGCCAGCAGACCCGGACAGGAAAGAGAAGCTTTCTTT
TRBV6-4	-	TRBJ2-3	TRBD2	CASSEVSGGTDTQYF	TGTGCCAGCAGTGAAGTAAGCGGGGGTACAGATACGCAGTATTTT
TRBV10-3	once	TRBJ1-5	-	CAISELAASRNQPQHF	TGTGCCATCAGTGAATTGGCCGCATCACGTAATCAGCCCCAGCATTTT
TRBV27	-	TRBJ2-7	TRBD1	CASSLGQSYEQYF	TGTGCCAGCAGCCTGGGACAGTCCTACGAGCAGTACTTC
TRBV5-6	-	TRBJ2-5	TRBD2	CASSFKTSARYQETQYF	TGTGCCAGCAGCTTCAAAACTAGCGCGCGGTACCAAGAGACCCAGTACTTC
TRBV29-1	-	TRBJ2-2	TRBD2	CSVYLAGGPNTGELFF	TGCAGCGTTTACCTAGCGGGGGGCCCGAACACCGGGGAGCTGTTTTTT
TRBV6-5	-	TRBJ1-2	-	CASSQGLANYGYTF	TGTGCCAGCAGTCAGGGGTTAGCTAACTATGGCTACACCTTC
TRBV6-5	few	TRBJ2-3	TRBD2	CASTDSLAGTDTQYF	TGTGCCAGCACCGACTCTCTAGCGGGCACAGATACGCAGTATTTT
TRBV5-4	few	TRBJ1-1	-	CASSRIEVAGGTEAFF	TGTGCCAGCAGCCGGATAGAGGTAGCTGGCGGCACTGAAGCTTTCTTT
TRBV7-9	once	TRBJ1-2	TRBD1	CASSSGTDIYLVGYTF	TGTGCCAGCAGCTCCGGGACAGACATATATTTGGTTGGCTACACCTTC
TRBV19	-	TRBJ2-5	-	CASTPGSGQGRETQYF	TGTGCCAGTACCCCCGGTTCTGGGCAGGGTCGAGAGACCCAGTACTTC
TRBV28	-	TRBJ1-2	-	CASSLDDSYGYTF	TGTGCCAGCAGTTTGGATGACAGCTATGGCTACACCTTC
TRBV27	-	TRBJ1-3	TRBD1	CASGDRSSGNTIYF	TGTGCCAGCGGGGACAGATCCTCTGGAAACACCATATATTTT
TRBV4-2	-	TRBJ2-1	-	CASSQESGQVEFF	TGTGCCAGCAGCCAAGAATCCGGCCAGGTGGAGTTCTTC
TRBV7-9	few	TRBJ1-1	TRBD1	CASSFSENRGRNPF	TGTGCCAGCAGTTTCTCCGAGAACAGGGGGCGCAATCCCTTT
TRBV2	-	TRBJ2-3	TRBD1	CASSADETGGNPADTQYF	TGTGCCAGCAGCGCGGACGAGACAGGGGGCAATCCTGCAGATACGCAGTATTTT
TRBV5-5	-	TRBJ1-5	-	CASSLDLGLRDGPQHF	TGTGCCAGCAGCTTGGATCTCGGCTTGAGGGATGGGCCCCAGCATTTT
TRBV15	once	TRBJ2-3	TRBD1	CATSRGRDRDTQYF	TGTGCCACCAGCAGGGGCCGGGACAGAGATACGCAGTATTTT
TRBV5-1	-	TRBJ1-1	TRBD1	CASSSRTGAYTEAFF	TGCGCCAGCAGCTCCCGGACAGGGGCATACACTGAAGCTTTCTTT
TRBV29-1	-	TRBJ1-1	-	CSVVPTGSGAFF	TGCAGCGTTGTTCCTACAGGCTCTGGGGCTTTCTTT
TRBV28	-	TRBJ1-5	-	CAIRQSTYGFDQPQHF	TGTGCAATCCGACAGTCAACATACGGTTTTGATCAGCCCCAGCATTTT
TRBV6-4	few	TRBJ2-1	-	CASSASDNNEQFF	TGTGCCAGCAGTGCTTCGGACAACAATGAGCAGTTCTTC
TRBV6-6	-	TRBJ2-7	-	CASRIMTGSEQYF	TGTGCCAGCAGGATTATGACAGGATCCGAGCAGTACTTC
TRBV21-1	few	TRBJ1-3	-	CASSKVAHYSGNTIYF	TGTGCCAGCAGCAAAGTAGCACATTATTCTGGAAACACCATATATTTT
TRBV5-1	-	TRBJ2-7	-	CASSLGHNEQYF	TGCGCCAGCAGCTTAGGACACAACGAGCAGTACTTC
TRBV6-5	-	TRBJ2-1	-	CASSFLVGGGENEQFF	TGTGCCAGCAGTTTCCTAGTAGGGGGGGGTGAGAATGAGCAGTTCTTC
TRBV18	-	TRBJ2-5	TRBD2	CASSSETWLAGGETQYF	TGTGCCAGCTCGTCGGAGACCTGGCTAGCGGGAGGAGAGACCCAGTACTTC
TRBV19	-	TRBJ1-5	TRBD1	CASSTTRDRVYSNQPQHF	TGTGCCAGTAGTACTACTCGGGACAGGGTCTATAGCAATCAGCCCCAGCATTTT
TRBV5-4	-	TRBJ2-3	-	CASSLEWGRRDTQYF	TGTGCCAGCAGCTTGGAATGGGGGCGGCGCGATACGCAGTATTTT
TRBV2	-	TRBJ1-3	-	CASSFPDLGGRQKSSGNTIYF	TGTGCCAGCAGTTTTCCCGACCTTGGGGGGAGACAGAAGAGCTCTGGAAACACCATATATTTT
TRBV4-3	-	TRBJ2-7	-	CASSQAVGAYEQYF	TGCGCCAGCAGCCAAGCGGTAGGGGCCTACGAGCAGTACTTC